This TCR beta chain is drawn from a study of glioma-infiltrating T cells after dendritic cell vaccination. Method: immunoSEQ multiplex PCR; TCRdb's copy keeps in-frame clones and lacks some. The table includes about 92,000 clones, approximately 84% detected once. Study-level results: TCR clonality showed no direct relationship with survival.

With respect to this clone: The antigen is not known.

The CDR3 contains 16 residues. Germline V lookup: CDR1 SNHLY, CDR2 FYNNEI. V was pared by 2 bases and J by 3 bases, with 7 bases of the junction left unmatched. This sequence was found in a human donor with glioblastoma. Sequences were derived from blood, sampled before dendritic cell vaccination. The chain joins TRBV2 to TRBJ2-1, with 7 bases identical to TRBD2. In nucleotides, the CDR3 is TGTGCCAGCAGTGAATCAGCGGGGACCCTCTACAATGAGCAGTTCTTC. It translates to CASSESAGTLYNEQFF.